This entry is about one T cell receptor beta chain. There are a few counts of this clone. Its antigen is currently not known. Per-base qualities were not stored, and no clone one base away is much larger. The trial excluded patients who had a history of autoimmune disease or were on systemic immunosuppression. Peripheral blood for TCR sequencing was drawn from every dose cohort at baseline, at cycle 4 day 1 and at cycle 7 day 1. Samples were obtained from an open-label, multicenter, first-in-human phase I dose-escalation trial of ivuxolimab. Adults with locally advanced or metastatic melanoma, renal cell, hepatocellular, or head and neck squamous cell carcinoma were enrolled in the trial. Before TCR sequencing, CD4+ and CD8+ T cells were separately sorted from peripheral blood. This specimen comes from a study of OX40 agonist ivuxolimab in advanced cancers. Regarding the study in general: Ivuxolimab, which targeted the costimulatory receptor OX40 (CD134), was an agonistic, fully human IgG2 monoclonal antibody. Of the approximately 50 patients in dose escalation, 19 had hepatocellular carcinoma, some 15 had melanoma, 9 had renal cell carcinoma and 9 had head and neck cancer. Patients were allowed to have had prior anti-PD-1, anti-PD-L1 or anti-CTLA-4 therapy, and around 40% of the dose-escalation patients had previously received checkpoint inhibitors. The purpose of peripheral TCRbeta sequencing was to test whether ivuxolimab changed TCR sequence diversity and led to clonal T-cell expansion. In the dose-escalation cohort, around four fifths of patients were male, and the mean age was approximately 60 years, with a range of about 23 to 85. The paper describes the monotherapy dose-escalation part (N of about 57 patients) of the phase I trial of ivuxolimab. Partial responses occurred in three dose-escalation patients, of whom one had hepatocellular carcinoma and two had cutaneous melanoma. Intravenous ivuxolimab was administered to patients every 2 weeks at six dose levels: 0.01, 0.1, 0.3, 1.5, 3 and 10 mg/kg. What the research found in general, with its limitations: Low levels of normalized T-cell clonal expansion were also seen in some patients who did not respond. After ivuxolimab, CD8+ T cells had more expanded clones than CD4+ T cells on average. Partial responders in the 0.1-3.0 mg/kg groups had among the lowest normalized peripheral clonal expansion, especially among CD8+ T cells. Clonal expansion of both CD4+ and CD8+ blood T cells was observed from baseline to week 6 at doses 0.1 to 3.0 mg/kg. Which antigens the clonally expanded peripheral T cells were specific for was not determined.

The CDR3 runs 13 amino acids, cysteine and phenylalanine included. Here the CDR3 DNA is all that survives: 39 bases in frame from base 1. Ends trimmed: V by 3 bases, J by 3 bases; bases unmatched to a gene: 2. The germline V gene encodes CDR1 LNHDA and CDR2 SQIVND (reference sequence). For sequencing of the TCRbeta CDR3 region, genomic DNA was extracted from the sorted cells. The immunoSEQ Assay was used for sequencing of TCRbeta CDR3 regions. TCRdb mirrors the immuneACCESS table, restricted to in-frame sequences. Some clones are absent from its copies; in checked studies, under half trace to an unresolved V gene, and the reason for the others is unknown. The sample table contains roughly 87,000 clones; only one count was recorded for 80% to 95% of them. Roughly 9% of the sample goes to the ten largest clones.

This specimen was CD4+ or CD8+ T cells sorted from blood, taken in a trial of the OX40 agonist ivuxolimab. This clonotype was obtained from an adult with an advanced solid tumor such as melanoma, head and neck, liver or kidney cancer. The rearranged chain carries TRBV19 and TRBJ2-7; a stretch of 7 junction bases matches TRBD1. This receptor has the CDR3 CASSMAGGYEQYF. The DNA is TGTGCCAGTAGTATGGCAGGGGGCTACGAGCAGTACTTC.